What follows are 9 T cell receptor beta chains derived from one specimen sequenced in a study of technical replicates of blood from a handful of donors. TCRdb keeps only in-frame clones here, not all; method: immunoSEQ multiplex PCR. The data show around 13,000 clones, roughly 84% seen once. Sequenced material: PBMCs. The source of these receptors is a human donor in good health.

This clone was detected only a few times. The chain has TRBV27 and TRBJ2-7; TRBD1 matches at 7 bases. The CDR3 is 15 amino acids. The germline V gene encodes CDR1 MNHEY and CDR2 SMNVEV (reference sequence). V gave up 5 bases and J gave up 2 bases; unmatched junction bases: 9. The CDR3 reads CASSTFRGGPYEQYF. For the CDR3, the DNA is TGTGCCAGCAGTACCTTTAGAGGGGGCCCCTACGAGCAGTACTTC.

The J gene is TRBJ2-3, the V gene TRBV5-1; D perhaps matches TRBD2 (6 bases). CDR3 length: 18 amino acids. The V end was cut by 0 bases, the J end by 0 bases, with 17 bases between. Germline values: CDR1 SGHRS, CDR2 YFSETQ. The CDR3 DNA reads as TGCGCCAGCAGCTTGGCCGACGGGACTCTATCTAGCACAGATACGCAGTATTTT. Protein: CASSLADGTLSSTDTQYF.

CDR3 bases: TGCGCCAGCAGGAGGGACAGCAGGGAAAAACTGTTTTTT. Its protein is CASRRDSREKLFF. The chain combines TRBV5-1 with TRBJ1-4; TRBD1 agrees at 7 bases. CDR1 is SGHRS, CDR2 YFSETQ, per germline. The CDR3 covers 13 residues. V lost 5 bases to trimming and J lost 8 bases; unmatched junction nucleotides: 6.

The J gene is TRBJ2-3, the V gene TRBV18; the match to TRBD1 covers 11 bases. CDR1 KGHSH and CDR2 LQKENI come from the germline V gene. V was clipped by 4 bases and J by 7 bases; unmatched bases: 7. This CDR3 spans 15 amino acids. The CDR3 reads CASSRGQGVSNTQYF. The CDR3 DNA follows: TGTGCCAGCTCACGGGGACAGGGGGTCTCCAATACGCAGTATTTT. Full variable domain (rest looked up from reference TRBV18 and TRBJ2-3): NAGVMQNPRHLVRRRGQEARLRCSPMKGHSHVYWYRQLPEEGLKFMVYLQKENIIDESGMPKERFSAEFPKEGPSILRIQQVVRGDSAAYFCASSRGQGVSNTQYFGPGTRLTVL.

The chain joins TRBV5-1 to TRBJ2-4, with D possibly being TRBD1 (6 bases). V was pared by 4 bases and J by 6 bases, with 14 bases between. Germline-derived CDR1 and CDR2 are SGHRS and YFSETQ. The CDR3 covers 14 residues. The CDR3 here is CASSDGGPGNIQYF. CDR3 DNA: TGCGCCAGCAGCGATGGGGGCCCCGGAAACATTCAGTACTTC.

This rearrangement joins TRBV7-9 to TRBJ2-7, with D maybe TRBD1 (5 bases). Germline assignment: CDR1 SEHNR and CDR2 FQNEAQ (reference sequence). Trimming took off 6 bases at V and 5 bases at J, with 14 bases between the two ends. CDR3 length: 13 amino acids. The CDR3 nucleotides read TGTGCCAGCAGACCGGACATCTTCCACGAGCAGTACTTC. It yields the protein CASRPDIFHEQYF.

The chain couples TRBV29-1 to TRBJ2-5; D might be TRBD2 (5 bases). The J call is in doubt because the DNA end fits TRBJ2-7 better. This CDR3 spans 13 amino acids. Germline CDR1 reads SQVTM; CDR2 reads ANQGSEA. The CDR3 is CSVEGVAKDEQYF. The CDR3 DNA sequence: TGCAGCGTTGAAGGGGTAGCGAAGGACGAGCAGTACTTC.

The rearrangement uses TRBV27 and TRBJ2-7; weak D call: TRBD1 (5 bases). CDR3 length equals 14 residues. Trimming removed 3 bases from V and 3 bases from J, with 12 bases in between. Looked up from germline, CDR1 is MNHEY and CDR2 is SMNVEV (reference sequence). This CDR3 is CASSFGARDYEQYF. The CDR3 DNA reads as TGTGCCAGCAGTTTTGGGGCCAGAGACTACGAGCAGTACTTC.

Only one count was recorded for this clone. This rearrangement joins TRBV19 to TRBJ2-1; D might be TRBD2 (5 bases). The CDR3 runs 12 residues. Germline loops: CDR1 LNHDA, CDR2 SQIVND (reference sequence). V lost 1 base and J 10 bases, leaving 8 bases between the germline ends. CDR3 sequence: CASSIAQREQFF. CDR3 coding DNA: TGTGCCAGTAGTATAGCCCAGCGGGAGCAGTTCTTC.